The 29 T cell receptor beta chains reported below all come from one sample, sequenced in a study of cytomegalovirus exposure and HLA in healthy donors. PCR involved 60 Vbeta and 13 Jbeta primers. Clones were sequenced by immunoSEQ multiplex PCR, and TCRdb holds only the in-frame ones, with some missing. The sample has around 150,000 clones; roughly three quarters are singletons. Source material: PBMCs. The receptor set was obtained from a man between 25 and 39 years old in good health and CMV-seronegative.

The V and J genes are TRBV7-6 and TRBJ1-3; D is undetermined. V gave up 10 bases and J gave up 2 bases, with 21 bases separating them. Germline V gives CDR1 SGHVS, CDR2 FNYEAQ. This CDR3 contains 16 residues. CDR3 DNA sequence: TGTGCCACCCTCCGGGTCGAGGCAAAAGCTGGAAACACCATATATTTT. The encoded protein is CATLRVEAKAGNTIYF.

The chain joins TRBV7-6 to TRBJ2-7; maybe TRBD1 (6 bases). Germline V CDR1 and CDR2: SGHVS, FNYEAQ. The CDR3 is 15 amino acids. V was trimmed by 1 base and J by 2 bases, leaving 12 bases between them. The CDR3 region is CASSLVPGQAYEQYF. The CDR3 DNA sequence: TGTGCCAGCAGCTTAGTTCCGGGACAAGCCTACGAGCAGTACTTC. Full variable domain (remainder filled in from reference TRBV7-6 and TRBJ2-7): GAGVSQSPRYKVTKRGQDVALRCDPISGHVSLYWYRQALGQGPEFLTYFNYEAQQDKSGLPNDRFSAERPEGSISTLTIQRTEQRDSAMYRCASSLVPGQAYEQYFGPGTRLTVT.

This chain uses TRBV6-6 with TRBJ1-3; D is unclear. The germline CDR1 and CDR2 sequences are MNHNY and SVGAGI (reference sequence). This CDR3 is 16 amino acids long. V was clipped by 5 bases and J by 0 bases, with 14 bases between them. In DNA form, the CDR3 reads TGTGCCAGCAGTGCGCAGGTGCCCTCCTCTGGAAACACCATATATTTT. Translation gives CASSAQVPSSGNTIYF.

V usage is TRBV27 and J usage is TRBJ2-1, with TRBD2 identical over 10 bases. This CDR3 region has 16 residues. Germline loops: CDR1 MNHEY, CDR2 SMNVEV (reference sequence). Losses at the gene ends were 4 bases for V and 4 bases for J; bases not matched to a gene: 7. The CDR3 loop is CASSSLAGGGYNEQFF. The CDR3 DNA is TGTGCCAGCAGTTCGTTAGCGGGAGGAGGGTACAATGAGCAGTTCTTC.

CDR3 region: CASSGTKTGVGSPLHF. CDR3 in DNA: TGCGCCAGCAGTGGGACCAAGACAGGGGTAGGATCACCCCTCCACTTT. J is TRBJ1-6 and V is TRBV10-2; TRBD1 matches at 8 bases. CDR1 and CDR2 (germline): WSHSY, SAAADI. The CDR3 loop spans 16 amino acids. The V and J ends lost 4 bases and 10 bases, in that order; junction bases with no gene match: 12.

This clone turned up a few times. The chain couples TRBV2 to TRBJ1-1; no firm D call. This CDR3 has 13 residues. The germline V gene has CDR1 SNHLY and CDR2 FYNNEI. V lost 0 bases to trimming and J lost 5 bases, with 7 bases between them. The CDR3 nucleotides read TGTGCCAGCAGTGAAGCTAGAGTGACTGAAGCTTTCTTT. Translation: CASSEARVTEAFF.

The chain combines TRBV10-3 with TRBJ2-2; 7 bases map to TRBD2. The J segment lost 1 base and the V segment lost 9 bases, leaving 11 bases of the junction unmatched. The CDR3 runs 16 residues. Germline CDR1 is ENHRY and CDR2 is SYGVKD. This CDR3 reads CAMKLGGDKNTGELFF. The CDR3 DNA reads as TGTGCCATGAAACTTGGGGGGGATAAGAACACCGGGGAGCTGTTTTTT.

This clone occurred once. This chain joins TRBV4-1 and TRBJ1-1; a weak D match, TRBD1 (6 bases). The CDR3 runs to 15 residues. V lost 0 bases and J lost 11, with 19 bases in between. Germline loops: CDR1 MGHRA, CDR2 YSYEKL. CDR3 in amino acids: CASSQDGGGGVGAFF. The CDR3 region has the DNA TGCGCCAGCAGCCAAGACGGAGGGGGAGGGGTTGGCGCTTTCTTT.

This clone occurred once. The genes are TRBV27 and TRBJ2-1; 10 nucleotides align to TRBD2. The germline V gene has CDR1 MNHEY and CDR2 SMNVEV (reference sequence). The CDR3 loop spans 17 amino acids. Trimming at V came to 5 bases and at J to 4 bases, leaving 11 bases not matched to a gene. CDR3 coding DNA: TGTGCCAGCAGTGTCAGACTAGCGGGTATGGATTACAATGAGCAGTTCTTC. Encoded protein: CASSVRLAGMDYNEQFF.

The gene calls are TRBV10-3 and TRBJ2-7, with 11 bases aligning to TRBD2. CDR1 is ENHRY, CDR2 SYGVKD, per germline. The CDR3 extends over 15 amino acids. With 9 bases clipped from V and 1 base from J, the junction kept 8 bases outside the gene matches. CDR3 in DNA: TGTGCCATAAAAAAAACTAGCGGGAGTTCCTACGAGCAGTACTTC. It specifies CAIKKTSGSSYEQYF.

This chain connects TRBV7-5 to TRBJ2-2; no DNA check was done on the table's D call, TRBD2. TRBV7-5 is a listed pseudogene. This CDR3 has 19 residues. CDR3 loop: CARSLTGTSGDMNTGELFF. The DNA of the CDR3 is TGTGCCAGAAGCTTGACCGGGACTAGCGGAGATATGAACACCGGGGAGCTGTTTTTT.

The rearrangement joins TRBV13 to TRBJ2-7; 8 bases match TRBD2. This CDR3 is 15 amino acids long. V lost 0 bases and J lost 7; bases outside the gene matches: 8. Germline-derived CDR1 and CDR2 are PRHDT and FYEKMQ (reference sequence). DNA of the CDR3: TGTGCCAGCAGCTTAGGCCGCCTAGCGGGTAGAGAGCAGTACTTC. This sequence encodes CASSLGRLAGREQYF.

The rearrangement links TRBV6-5 to TRBJ2-3; possibly TRBD1 for D (6 bases). CDR1 is MNHEY and CDR2 is SVGAGI in the germline V gene. The CDR3 length is 15 residues. The V end was cut by 2 bases, the J end by 2 bases, with 11 bases between. The CDR3 sequence: CASSYGQGITDTQYF. Written as DNA, the CDR3 is TGTGCCAGCAGTTACGGGCAGGGGATCACAGATACGCAGTATTTT.

The chain has TRBV19 and TRBJ2-3, with 7 nucleotides matching TRBD1. Looked up from germline, CDR1 is LNHDA and CDR2 is SQIVND (reference sequence). The CDR3 loop spans 16 amino acids. J gave up 2 bases and V 1 base, and 6 bases lay outside the gene matches. The CDR3 protein is CASSIAPTGNTDTQYF. CDR3 sequence (DNA): TGTGCCAGTAGTATAGCCCCGACAGGGAACACAGATACGCAGTATTTT. Combining the CDR3 with reference TRBV19 and TRBJ2-3 gives the whole variable domain DGGITQSPKYLFRKEGQNVTLSCEQNLNHDAMYWYRQDPGQGLRLIYYSQIVNDFQKGDIAEGYSVSREKKESFPLTVTSAQKNPTAFYLCASSIAPTGNTDTQYFGPGTRLTVL.

The chain links TRBV5-6 to TRBJ1-5, with 12 bases that match TRBD1. The CDR3 loop spans 16 amino acids. Germline V gives CDR1 SGHDT, CDR2 YYEEEE. Unmatched junction bases numbered 4, after V lost 0 bases and J lost 6 bases. The CDR3 sequence is CASSLAGTGGFQPQHF. The DNA for the CDR3 is TGTGCCAGCAGCTTGGCCGGGACAGGGGGCTTTCAGCCCCAGCATTTT. Full variable domain (rest looked up from reference TRBV5-6 and TRBJ1-5): DAGVTQSPTHLIKTRGQQVTLRCSPKSGHDTVSWYQQALGQGPQFIFQYYEEEERQRGNFPDRFSGHQFPNYSSELNVNALLLGDSALYLCASSLAGTGGFQPQHFGDGTRLSIL.

The CDR3 coding sequence is TGTGCCAGCAGTGAAGCGGCAAAGTTCACTGAAGCTTTCTTT. Amino acid sequence: CASSEAAKFTEAFF. The chain carries TRBV2 and TRBJ1-1; no clear D. Trimming removed 0 bases at V and 4 bases at J, with 9 bases between. The CDR3 is made up of 14 amino acids. Germline-derived CDR1 and CDR2 are SNHLY and FYNNEI.

The table lists this clone with a count of one. This chain joins TRBV7-8 and TRBJ2-1; 7 nucleotides match TRBD2. In germline, CDR1 is SGHVS, CDR2 FQNEAQ. The CDR3 covers 16 residues. V shed 1 base, J shed 1 base, and the junction held 4 bases outside the gene matches. In DNA, the CDR3 is TGTGCCAGCAGCTTAGTCCCGGGAGGTTCCTACAATGAGCAGTTCTTC. It yields the protein CASSLVPGGSYNEQFF.

This clone has just one count. This sequence joins TRBV5-1 and TRBJ2-5, with 7 nucleotides matching TRBD1. Judging by the DNA end, TRBJ2-7 fits better; the J call may be wrong. This CDR3 contains 14 residues. Germline CDR1 reads SGHRS; CDR2 reads YFSETQ. CDR3 sequence (DNA): TGCGCCAGCAGCCAAGACAGGGCCTCCTACGAGCAGTACTTC. Its translation: CASSQDRASYEQYF.

The chain joins TRBV9 to TRBJ2-1; 8 nucleotides align to TRBD2. The CDR3 loop spans 15 amino acids. V shed 7 bases and J 2 bases; nucleotides not matched to a gene: 8. CDR1 and CDR2 (germline): SGDLS, YYNGEE. Written as DNA, the CDR3 is TGTGCCAGCGGGGGGAGCGGGAGACCCTACAATGAGCAGTTCTTC. Its translation: CASGGSGRPYNEQFF. The full variable domain, rest sourced from reference TRBV9 and TRBJ2-1, is DSGVTQTPKHLITATGQRVTLRCSPRSGDLSVYWYQQSLDQGLQFLIQYYNGEERAKGNILERFSAQQFPDLHSELNLSSLELGDSALYFCASGGSGRPYNEQFFGPGTRLTVL.

The J gene is TRBJ2-1, the V gene TRBV10-2; 8 nucleotides match TRBD1. The V and J ends lost 2 bases and 8 bases, in that order; junction bases with no gene match: 8. Germline V lookup: CDR1 WSHSY, CDR2 SAAADI. The CDR3 extends over 15 amino acids. CDR3 bases: TGCGCCAGCAGTGAGCGCCAGGGGGCGCATGATGAGCAGTTCTTC. It specifies CASSERQGAHDEQFF.

This CDR3 is CASSPLGQYSYEQYF. In nucleotides, the CDR3 is TGTGCCAGCTCACCACTGGGACAGTACTCCTACGAGCAGTACTTC. J is TRBJ2-7 and V is TRBV18; 7 bases fit TRBD1. The germline V gene encodes CDR1 KGHSH and CDR2 LQKENI. The V gene end was trimmed by 1 base and the J gene end by 0 bases; junction bases not matched to a gene: 3. The length of the CDR3 is 15 residues.

The table lists this clone with a few counts. The rearrangement uses TRBV5-1 and TRBJ2-5; maybe TRBD2 (6 bases). Germline CDR1 is SGHRS and CDR2 is YFSETQ. V was shortened by 2 bases and J by 5 bases, with 13 bases between the two germline ends. The CDR3 is made up of 14 amino acids. The CDR3 DNA is TGCGCCAGCAGCTTCCAGCCTAGCGAGGAGACCCAGTACTTC. It specifies CASSFQPSEETQYF.

The rearrangement uses TRBV6-1 and TRBJ2-5; D unresolved. Per germline, CDR1 MNHNS and CDR2 SASEGT. Trimming took 1 base from V and 3 from J, leaving 6 bases between them. This CDR3 has 13 residues. The CDR3 DNA is TGTGCCAGCAGTGAAGGTCCAAAAGAGACCCAGTACTTC. This translates into CASSEGPKETQYF.

This clone was counted a few times. The V gene is TRBV6-5, the J gene TRBJ2-5, with D possibly TRBD1 on 5 matching bases. Germline V gene lookup returns CDR1 MNHEY and CDR2 SVGAGI. The V end lost 4 bases, the J end lost 4 bases, and 7 bases lay between the germline ends. The CDR3 totals 12 residues. CDR3 coding DNA: TGTGCCAGCAGTTCCCAGGGAGAGACCCAGTACTTC. This encodes CASSSQGETQYF.

V and J are TRBV6-1 and TRBJ2-1; D possibly corresponds to TRBD1 (5 bases). This CDR3 has 15 residues. The germline V gene encodes CDR1 MNHNS and CDR2 SASEGT. Between the trimmed V and J ends, which lost 3 bases and 4 bases, there was a span of 13 bases. The CDR3 loop reads CASSDAVTGYNEQFF. The CDR3 DNA reads as TGTGCCAGCAGTGACGCAGTAACAGGATACAATGAGCAGTTCTTC.

The chain joins TRBV6-6 to TRBJ2-5; 8 nucleotides agree with TRBD1. The ends lost 5 bases at V and 4 bases at J; junction bases unmatched: 6. Per the germline V gene, CDR1 is MNHNY and CDR2 is SVGAGI (reference sequence). The CDR3 length is 14 residues. CDR3 protein: CASSNPGGSETQYF. The CDR3 DNA reads TGTGCCAGCAGTAATCCAGGGGGCTCAGAGACCCAGTACTTC.

The rearrangement uses TRBV18 and TRBJ1-5; D remains ambiguous. V was trimmed by 4 bases and J by 1 base, leaving 14 bases between them. The length of the CDR3 is 16 residues. Germline V gene data show CDR1 as KGHSH and CDR2 as LQKENI. CDR3 bases: TGTGCCAGCTCACAGAGAATGGCAGGCAGCAATCAGCCCCAGCATTTT. It encodes CASSQRMAGSNQPQHF.

The rearrangement joins TRBV5-4 to TRBJ2-1; D is uncertain. The CDR3 consists of 13 residues. V was trimmed by 2 bases and J by 5 bases, leaving 8 bases between them. Germline V gives CDR1 SGHNT, CDR2 YYREEE (reference sequence). Here the CDR3 DNA reads TGTGCCAGCAGCTTTAAAGAGCACAATGAGCAGTTCTTC. This sequence encodes CASSFKEHNEQFF.

The rearrangement joins TRBV6-5 to TRBJ2-1; D is perhaps TRBD1 (5 bases). V dropped 4 bases and J dropped 6 bases, with 16 bases sitting between them. The germline V gene has CDR1 MNHEY and CDR2 SVGAGI. The CDR3 totals 15 residues. For the CDR3, the DNA is TGTGCCAGCAGTTGGTCCGTAGGGGCGGCCAATGAGCAGTTCTTC. Translated, it gives CASSWSVGAANEQFF.